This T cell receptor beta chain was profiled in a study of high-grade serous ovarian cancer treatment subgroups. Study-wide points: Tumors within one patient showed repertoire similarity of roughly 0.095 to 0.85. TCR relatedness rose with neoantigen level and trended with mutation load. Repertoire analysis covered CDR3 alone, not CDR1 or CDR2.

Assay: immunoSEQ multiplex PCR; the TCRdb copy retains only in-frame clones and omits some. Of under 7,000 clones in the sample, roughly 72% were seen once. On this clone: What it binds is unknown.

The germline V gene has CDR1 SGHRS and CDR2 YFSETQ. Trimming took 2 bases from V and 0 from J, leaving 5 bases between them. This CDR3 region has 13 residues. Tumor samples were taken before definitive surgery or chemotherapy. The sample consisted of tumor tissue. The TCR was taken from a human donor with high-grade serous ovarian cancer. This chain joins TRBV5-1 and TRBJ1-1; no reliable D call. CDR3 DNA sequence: TGCGCCAGCAGCTTAGACATGAACACTGAAGCTTTCTTT. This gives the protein CASSLDMNTEAFF. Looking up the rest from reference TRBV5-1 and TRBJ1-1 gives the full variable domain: KAGVTQTPRYLIKTRGQQVTLSCSPISGHRSVSWYQQTPGQGLQFLFEYFSETQRNKGNFPGRFSGRQFSNSRSEMNVSTLELGDSALYLCASSLDMNTEAFFGQGTRLTVV.